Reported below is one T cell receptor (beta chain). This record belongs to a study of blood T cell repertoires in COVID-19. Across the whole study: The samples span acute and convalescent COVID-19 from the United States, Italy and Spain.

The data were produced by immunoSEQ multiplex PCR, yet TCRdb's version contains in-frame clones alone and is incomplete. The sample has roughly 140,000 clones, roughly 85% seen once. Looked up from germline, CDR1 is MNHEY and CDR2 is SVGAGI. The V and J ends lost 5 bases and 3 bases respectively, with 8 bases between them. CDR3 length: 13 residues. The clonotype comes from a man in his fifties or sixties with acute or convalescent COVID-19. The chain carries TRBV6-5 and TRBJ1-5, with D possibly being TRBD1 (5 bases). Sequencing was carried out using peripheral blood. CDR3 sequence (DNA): TGTGCCAGCAGTACAGGATACAATCAGCCCCAGCATTTT. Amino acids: CASSTGYNQPQHF.